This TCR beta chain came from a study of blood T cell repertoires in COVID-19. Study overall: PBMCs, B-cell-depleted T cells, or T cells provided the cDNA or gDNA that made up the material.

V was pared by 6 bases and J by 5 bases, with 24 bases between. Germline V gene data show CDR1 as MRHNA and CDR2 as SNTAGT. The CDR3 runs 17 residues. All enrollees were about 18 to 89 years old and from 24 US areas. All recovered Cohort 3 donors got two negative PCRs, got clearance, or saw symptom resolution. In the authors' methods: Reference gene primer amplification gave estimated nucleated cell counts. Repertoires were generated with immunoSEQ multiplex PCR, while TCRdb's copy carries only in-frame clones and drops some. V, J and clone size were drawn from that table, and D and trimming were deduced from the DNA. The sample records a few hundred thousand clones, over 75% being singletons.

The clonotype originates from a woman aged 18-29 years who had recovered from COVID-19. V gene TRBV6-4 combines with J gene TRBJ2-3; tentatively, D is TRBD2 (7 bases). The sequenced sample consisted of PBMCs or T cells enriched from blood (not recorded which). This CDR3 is CASSPTGGRLIKDTQYF. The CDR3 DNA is TGTGCCAGCAGCCCGACGGGGGGCCGACTTATTAAAGATACGCAGTATTTT.